Each of the 18 T cell receptor beta chains below was sequenced from the same sample in a study of control samples from healthy donors and cancer patients (dated by TCRdb to the early 2020s). The method was the immunoSEQ multiplex PCR assay. TCRdb provides this immuneACCESS table in a form limited to in-frame rearrangements. Some clones are lacking; in checked studies, under half of them reflect an unresolved V gene, and why the rest are absent is not known. Counted in this sample were 82,000 or so clones; about 93% of them appeared once. The leading ten clones occupy 4.5% to 5.5% of the sample. Material for sequencing was blood. The receptor source for this set is a woman aged 18-35 years in good health.

This chain joins TRBV28 and TRBJ1-1; D may be TRBD1 (5 bases). V was trimmed by 6 bases and J by 4 bases, leaving 27 bases between them. Germline V CDR1 and CDR2: MDHEN, SYDVKM. The CDR3 runs 18 residues. The CDR3 DNA reads TGTGCCAGCAGGCCAATCTCAGCACCCCGGGACGGGGGCACTGAAGCTTTCTTT. Protein product: CASRPISAPRDGGTEAFF.

The chain combines TRBV10-3 with TRBJ2-1; D remains unclear. CDR3 size: 18 residues. Trimming pared 3 bases from V and 2 bases from J, leaving 20 bases between. CDR1 is ENHRY and CDR2 is SYGVKD in the germline V gene. Here the CDR3 DNA reads TGTGCCATCAGTGATCAGTCGGATAGGCGTACTCCCTACAATGAGCAGTTCTTC. Protein: CAISDQSDRRTPYNEQFF.

V and J are TRBV9 and TRBJ2-1, with TRBD1 matching over 10 bases. Trimming took 0 bases from V and 6 from J; bases not matched to a gene: 9. Germline V gene lookup returns CDR1 SGDLS and CDR2 YYNGEE. The CDR3 sequence is 17 residues long. The CDR3 sequence is CASSVAAGTGAINEQFF. CDR3 coding DNA: TGTGCCAGCAGCGTAGCTGCGGGGACAGGGGCGATCAATGAGCAGTTCTTC.

In DNA form, the CDR3 reads TGTGCCAGCAGCTTGGGGTGGGAAGCTAACTATGGCTACACCTTC. The encoded protein is CASSLGWEANYGYTF. J is TRBJ1-2 and V is TRBV5-6; no firm D call. In germline, CDR1 is SGHDT, CDR2 YYEEEE. The CDR3 sequence is 15 residues long. Trimming shortened V by 0 bases and J by 0 bases, and 9 bases separated the two germline ends.

J is TRBJ2-4 and V is TRBV7-2; the match to TRBD1 covers 9 bases. Germline CDR1 and CDR2: SGHTA and FQGNSA. The CDR3 covers 13 residues. V shed 3 bases, J shed 11 bases, and the junction held 5 bases outside the gene matches. The CDR3 DNA is TGTGCCAGCAGCTTGCAAGACAGGGGGTTTCAGTACTTC. It encodes CASSLQDRGFQYF. The whole variable domain, filled in from reference TRBV7-2 and TRBJ2-4, reads GAGVSQSPSNKVTEKGKDVELRCDPISGHTALYWYRQSLGQGLEFLIYFQGNSAPDKSGLPSDRFSAERTGGSVSTLTIQRTQQEDSAVYLCASSLQDRGFQYFGAGTRLSVL.

This clone is a singleton in its sample. This chain connects TRBV7-9 to TRBJ2-1; D might be TRBD1 (6 bases). V lost 5 bases and J lost 0, with 17 bases in between. The CDR3 extends over 17 amino acids. Germline lookup yields CDR1 SEHNR and CDR2 FQNEAQ (reference sequence). CDR3 sequence: CASSPKVGGSSYNEQFF. As DNA, the CDR3 is TGTGCCAGCAGCCCCAAAGTTGGGGGCAGCTCCTACAATGAGCAGTTCTTC.

The chain has TRBV6-6 and TRBJ1-1; a possible D gene is TRBD1 (5 bases). Trimming took 6 bases from V and 7 from J, leaving 9 bases between them. This CDR3 is built from 11 residues. CDR1 is MNHNY and CDR2 is SVGAGI in the germline V gene (reference sequence). As DNA, the CDR3 is TGTGCCAGCAGCCGGGGGATTGAAGCTTTCTTT. Translating gives CASSRGIEAFF.

The chain joins TRBV2 to TRBJ1-3; possibly TRBD1 for D (6 bases). CDR3 size: 13 residues. Germline V gene data show CDR1 as SNHLY and CDR2 as FYNNEI. Trimming pared 4 bases from V and 7 bases from J, leaving 11 bases between. In DNA, the CDR3 is TGTGCCAGCAGTGTCTCGGACAGCAACACCATATATTTT. Its translation is CASSVSDSNTIYF.

This clone was seen only a few times. V and J are TRBV3-1 (or the pseudogene TRBV3-2) and TRBJ1-2; D unclear. The germline V gene has CDR1 LGHDT and CDR2 YNNKEL (reference sequence). V dropped 0 bases and J dropped 6 bases, with 11 bases sitting between them. The CDR3 has 14 amino acids. CDR3 protein: CASSQDPGLHGYTF. In DNA form, the CDR3 reads TGTGCCAGCAGCCAAGACCCCGGGCTCCATGGCTACACCTTC.

This clone was seen just once. The J gene is TRBJ1-1, the V gene TRBV11-2; D remains unclear. V gave up 4 bases and J gave up 0 bases, with 15 bases separating them. The CDR3 extends over 16 amino acids. In germline, CDR1 is SGHAT, CDR2 FQNNGV. CDR3 region: CASSSVEFVMNTEAFF. CDR3 coding DNA: TGTGCCAGCAGCTCCGTCGAGTTCGTAATGAACACTGAAGCTTTCTTT.

The chain joins TRBV2 to TRBJ2-3; D assignment may be TRBD1 or TRBD2 (6 bases each). Trimming took off 8 bases at V and 1 base at J, with 22 bases between the two ends. This CDR3 comprises 17 residues. Germline CDR1 reads SNHLY; CDR2 reads FYNNEI. This chain's CDR3 is CASEESVWRGGTDTQYF. CDR3 sequence (DNA): TGTGCCAGCGAGGAGAGTGTGTGGAGGGGGGGCACAGATACGCAGTATTTT.

J is TRBJ1-5 and V is TRBV28; 9 bases are a match to TRBD1. Germline V gene data show CDR1 as MDHEN and CDR2 as SYDVKM. The CDR3 contains 15 residues. V dropped 5 bases and J dropped 4; count of bases not matched to a gene: 6. This CDR3 is CASSPGTGINQPQHF. The DNA of the CDR3 is TGTGCCAGCAGTCCCGGGACAGGGATAAATCAGCCCCAGCATTTT.

This chain uses TRBV10-2 with TRBJ1-5; D call uncertain. CDR3 length equals 15 residues. The V gene lost 3 bases and the J gene lost 7 bases, with 16 bases spanning the gap. Germline CDR1 WSHSY, CDR2 SAAADI. The CDR3 loop is CASSEGLGVGQPQHF. The CDR3 bases are TGCGCCAGCAGTGAAGGTCTTGGGGTTGGACAGCCCCAGCATTTT.

The CDR3 coding sequence is TGTGCCAGTAGTATGAACAGGGATGGGGCCAACGTCCTGACTTTC. It encodes CASSMNRDGANVLTF. The chain recombines TRBV19 with TRBJ2-6; D is possibly TRBD1 (6 bases). In germline, CDR1 is LNHDA, CDR2 SQIVND (reference sequence). The V gene lost 3 bases and the J gene lost 3 bases, with 9 bases spanning the gap. This CDR3 spans 15 amino acids.

The V and J genes are TRBV27 and TRBJ1-1, with TRBD1 identical over 9 bases. Germline lookup yields CDR1 MNHEY and CDR2 SMNVEV (reference sequence). V dropped 4 bases and J dropped 3; count of bases not matched to a gene: 12. The CDR3 covers 17 residues. CDR3 loop: CASSSLQGARFDTEAFF. DNA for the CDR3: TGTGCCAGCAGTTCCCTACAGGGGGCGCGTTTCGACACTGAAGCTTTCTTT.

This chain links TRBV28 with TRBJ1-4; 7 bases align to TRBD1. This CDR3 region has 14 residues. V shed 6 bases and J 5 bases; nucleotides not matched to a gene: 6. The germline gives CDR1 MDHEN, CDR2 SYDVKM. The CDR3 DNA follows: TGTGCCAGCAGGGAGGGGACAGAAAATGAAAAACTGTTTTTT. Amino acid sequence: CASREGTENEKLFF.

V and J are TRBV27 and TRBJ2-7; D unresolved. Germline values: CDR1 MNHEY, CDR2 SMNVEV (reference sequence). V was pared by 6 bases and J by 0 bases, with 15 bases between. The CDR3 consists of 15 residues. The CDR3 region has the DNA TGTGCCAGCAGCCTAAGGGCGGCAACCTCCTACGAGCAGTACTTC. It codes for CASSLRAATSYEQYF.

V and J are TRBV14 and TRBJ2-1; possible D gene TRBD2, 6 bases. CDR3 size: 12 residues. From germline, CDR1 is SGHDN and CDR2 FVKESK. The V end lost 2 bases, the J end lost 13 bases, and 12 bases lay between the germline ends. Here the CDR3 DNA reads TGTGCCAGCAGCCAAAACGTGGGGGGACAGTTCTTC. Translated, it gives CASSQNVGGQFF. Based on the CDR3 plus reference TRBV14 and TRBJ2-1, the full variable domain is EAGVTQFPSHSVIEKGQTVTLRCDPISGHDNLYWYRRVMGKEIKFLLHFVKESKQDESGMPNNRFLAERTGGTYSTLKVQPAELEDSGVYFCASSQNVGGQFFGPGTRLTVL.